Included here is one TCR beta chain sequence, with context. The data originate from a study of T cell responses to AZD1222 COVID-19 vaccine. Per germline, CDR1 SGHDN and CDR2 FVKESK. There are 14 residues in the CDR3. V lost 1 base to trimming and J lost 5 bases, with 11 bases between them. Generated by immunoSEQ multiplex PCR, the TCRdb table keeps only in-frame clones and is missing some. In the table there are 150,000 to 200,000 clones, around 90% of which are singletons. Source: peripheral blood, taken on day 0 of AZD1222 vaccination. The sequence was obtained from an adult in good health. This sequence joins TRBV14 and TRBJ2-5, with D possibly matching TRBD2 (6 bases). The CDR3 loop reads CASSQAGVVETQYF. CDR3 nucleotide sequence: TGTGCCAGCAGCCAAGCGGGGGTAGTTGAGACCCAGTACTTC.